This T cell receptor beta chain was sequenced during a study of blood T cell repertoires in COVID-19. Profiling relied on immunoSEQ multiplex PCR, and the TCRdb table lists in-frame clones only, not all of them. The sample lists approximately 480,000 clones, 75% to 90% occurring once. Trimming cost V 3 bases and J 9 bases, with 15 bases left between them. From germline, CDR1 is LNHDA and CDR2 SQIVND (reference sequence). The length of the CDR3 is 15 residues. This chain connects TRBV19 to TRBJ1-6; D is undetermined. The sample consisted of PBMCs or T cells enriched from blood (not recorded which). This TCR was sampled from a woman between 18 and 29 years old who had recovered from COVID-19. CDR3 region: CASSMERVRGSPLHF. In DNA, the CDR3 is TGTGCCAGTAGTATGGAGCGGGTCCGGGGTTCACCCCTCCACTTT.